The rows below give T cell receptor beta chains drawn from one sample of a study of shared clonotypes between healthy human individuals. TCRdb's table, derived via immunoSEQ multiplex PCR, lists solely in-frame clones and lacks some. Among 2 million to 3 million clones listed, approximately 94% were seen once. The sample taken for sequencing was naive CD4+ T cells from PBMCs. The source is a man between 18 and 29 years old in good health. Some clones in this sample may be carry-over from other donors' samples. Both conserved end residues are part of each CDR3. The order of the fields is clone size, V gene, D gene, J gene, CDR3 protein, CDR3 DNA. The D gene is left open where the match is weak. Size is stated for part of the rows, as once, few or many counts, or as a class when the clone is expanded.

abundance: -; v_gene: TRBV4-1; d_gene: TRBD2; j_gene: TRBJ2-1; CDR3aa: CASSLSTSGAYNEQFF; CDR3nt: TGCGCCAGCAGCCTAAGCACTAGCGGCGCCTACAATGAGCAGTTCTTC
abundance: -; v_gene: TRBV5-4; d_gene: TRBD2; j_gene: TRBJ2-2; CDR3aa: CASSPRTSPRGTGELFF; CDR3nt: TGTGCCAGCAGCCCGCGGACTAGCCCGAGGGGGACCGGGGAGCTGTTTTTT
abundance: -; v_gene: TRBV7-8; d_gene: -; j_gene: TRBJ2-7; CDR3aa: CASSLVGFDSYEQYF; CDR3nt: TGTGCCAGCAGCTTAGTAGGGTTCGACTCCTACGAGCAGTACTTC
abundance: -; v_gene: TRBV19; d_gene: TRBD2; j_gene: TRBJ2-1; CDR3aa: CASTGGGLASRLYNEQFF; CDR3nt: TGTGCCAGTACAGGGGGGGGACTAGCCTCGAGACTATACAATGAGCAGTTCTTC
abundance: -; v_gene: TRBV6-5; d_gene: TRBD1; j_gene: TRBJ1-1; CDR3aa: CASSYGTGASNTEAFF; CDR3nt: TGTGCCAGCAGTTACGGGACAGGGGCCTCGAACACTGAAGCTTTCTTT
abundance: -; v_gene: TRBV2; d_gene: -; j_gene: TRBJ1-5; CDR3aa: CASRPTENQPQHF; CDR3nt: TGTGCCAGCAGGCCGACAGAGAATCAGCCCCAGCATTTT
abundance: -; v_gene: TRBV19; d_gene: TRBD1; j_gene: TRBJ1-5; CDR3aa: CARITPGQAINQPQHF; CDR3nt: TGTGCCAGGATAACCCCGGGACAGGCAATAAATCAGCCCCAGCATTTT
abundance: few; v_gene: TRBV6-1; d_gene: -; j_gene: TRBJ2-5; CDR3aa: CASSLGDVWETQYF; CDR3nt: TGTGCCAGCAGTCTCGGGGATGTGTGGGAGACCCAGTACTTC
abundance: once; v_gene: TRBV7-9; d_gene: -; j_gene: TRBJ2-1; CDR3aa: CASSLAEGAEFF; CDR3nt: TGTGCCAGCAGCTTAGCCGAGGGAGCGGAGTTCTTC
abundance: -; v_gene: TRBV5-1; d_gene: TRBD1; j_gene: TRBJ2-5; CDR3aa: CASTRRGLETQYF; CDR3nt: TGCGCCAGCACCCGCAGGGGGCTTGAGACCCAGTACTTC
abundance: -; v_gene: TRBV5-1; d_gene: TRBD1; j_gene: TRBJ2-5; CDR3aa: CASSLGGQETQYF; CDR3nt: TGCGCCAGCAGCTTGGGGGGACAGGAGACCCAGTACTTC
abundance: -; v_gene: TRBV4-2; d_gene: TRBD1; j_gene: TRBJ1-2; CDR3aa: CASSQDPGQAAPGYTF; CDR3nt: TGTGCCAGCAGCCAAGATCCGGGACAGGCCGCTCCGGGCTACACCTTC
abundance: -; v_gene: TRBV4-2; d_gene: -; j_gene: TRBJ1-5; CDR3aa: CASSRTTSNQPQHF; CDR3nt: TGTGCCAGCAGCCGGACAACTAGCAATCAGCCCCAGCATTTT
abundance: -; v_gene: TRBV18; d_gene: -; j_gene: TRBJ2-3; CDR3aa: CASSPRAARTSTDTQYF; CDR3nt: TGTGCCAGCTCACCACGGGCGGCCAGAACTAGCACAGATACGCAGTATTTT
abundance: -; v_gene: TRBV2; d_gene: -; j_gene: TRBJ2-5; CDR3aa: CASSDLGRETQYF; CDR3nt: TGTGCCAGCAGTGATTTAGGCCGAGAGACCCAGTACTTC
abundance: -; v_gene: TRBV18; d_gene: TRBD1; j_gene: TRBJ1-5; CDR3aa: CASSPEGQVDSNQPQHF; CDR3nt: TGTGCCAGCTCACCCGAGGGACAGGTAGATAGCAATCAGCCCCAGCATTTT
abundance: -; v_gene: TRBV18; d_gene: TRBD1; j_gene: TRBJ1-2; CDR3aa: CASSTTGNRYGYTF; CDR3nt: TGTGCCAGCTCAACGACAGGGAACCGCTATGGCTACACCTTC
abundance: -; v_gene: TRBV19; d_gene: TRBD1; j_gene: TRBJ1-2; CDR3aa: CASSSLDRGRKVSVYGYTF; CDR3nt: TGTGCCAGTAGTTCCCTCGACAGGGGGCGAAAGGTGTCGGTGTATGGCTACACCTTC
abundance: -; v_gene: TRBV5-1; d_gene: -; j_gene: TRBJ2-3; CDR3aa: CASSFWDTASTDTQYF; CDR3nt: TGCGCCAGCAGCTTTTGGGACACAGCTAGCACAGATACGCAGTATTTT
abundance: -; v_gene: TRBV10-3; d_gene: -; j_gene: TRBJ1-6; CDR3aa: CAIRGPLGSPPLHF; CDR3nt: TGTGCCATCAGAGGTCCGTTGGGGAGTCCACCCCTCCACTTT
abundance: -; v_gene: TRBV20-1; d_gene: -; j_gene: TRBJ2-1; CDR3aa: CSARWTEQFF; CDR3nt: TGCAGTGCTCGATGGACAGAACAGTTCTTC
abundance: -; v_gene: TRBV9; d_gene: -; j_gene: TRBJ2-2; CDR3aa: CASSVLGDFNTGELFF; CDR3nt: TGTGCCAGCAGCGTATTGGGCGATTTCAACACCGGGGAGCTGTTTTTT